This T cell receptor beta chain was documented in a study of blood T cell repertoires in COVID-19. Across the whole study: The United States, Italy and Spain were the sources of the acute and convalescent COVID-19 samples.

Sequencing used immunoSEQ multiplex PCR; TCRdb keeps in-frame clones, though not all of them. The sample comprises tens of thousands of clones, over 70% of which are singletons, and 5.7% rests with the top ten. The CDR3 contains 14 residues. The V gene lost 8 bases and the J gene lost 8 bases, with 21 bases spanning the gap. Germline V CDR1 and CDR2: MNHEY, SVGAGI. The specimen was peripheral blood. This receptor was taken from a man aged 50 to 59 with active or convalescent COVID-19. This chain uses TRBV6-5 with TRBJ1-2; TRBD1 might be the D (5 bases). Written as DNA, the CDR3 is TGTGCCAGCGGAATTGATGGAGGGGCGGGCGGCTACACCTTC. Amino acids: CASGIDGGAGGYTF.